The TCR beta chain under discussion was sequenced for a study of blood T cell repertoires in COVID-19. Study-level information: COVID-19 samples, acute and convalescent, were from the United States, Italy and Spain. Nucleic acid was either cDNA or gDNA, and it came from T cells, B-cell-depleted T cells, or PBMCs.

Trimming at V came to 3 bases and at J to 5 bases, leaving 7 bases not matched to a gene. The CDR3 extends over 14 amino acids. Germline CDR1 reads SEHNR; CDR2 reads FQNEAQ (reference sequence). As handled by the study authors: Nucleated cell number was recorded as an estimate derived from reference gene primer amplification. Using immunoSEQ multiplex PCR, the repertoire was profiled, and TCRdb retains in-frame clones only, with some absent. That table supplies the V and J calls and clone size; D and trimming were determined from the DNA. The sample has about 190,000 clones, nearly 90% seen once. The chain is built from TRBV7-9 and TRBJ2-7, with TRBD2 matching 7 bases. Input material: peripheral blood. This TCR derives from a man in his fifties or sixties with acute or convalescent COVID-19. CDR3 sequence reads: CASSLGDRGDEQYV. The CDR3 DNA follows: TGTGCCAGCAGCTTGGGGGACCGGGGGGACGAGCAGTACGTC.